Listed here are 25 T cell receptor beta chains from one sample, sequenced in a study of T cell repertoires in cytomegalovirus infection (dated by TCRdb to about 2019). The reads were generated on an Illumina HiSeq 1500. The raw public data were reprocessed by TCRdb itself: fastp quality trimming at Q25, MiXCR clonotype calling, in-frame beta chains only. Each entry is one CDR3 protein sequence, shown with its most common DNA and genes. Here the sample has roughly 280,000 distinct CDR3 sequences; roughly 13% occur a single time. 8.8% of the sample belongs to the ten largest clones. The specimen was PBMCs. These receptors all stem from a human donor in good health (CMV status not recorded). Some clones in this sample may be carry-over from other donors' samples.

The rearrangement links TRBV19 to TRBJ1-1, with no clear D. CDR1 is LNHDA, CDR2 SQIVND, per germline (reference sequence). The germline V and J ends were trimmed by 6 bases and 1 base, with 12 bases remaining between them. This CDR3 has 14 amino acids. This CDR3 reads CASRIGRSNTEAFF. The DNA for the CDR3 is TGTGCCAGTAGAATTGGACGATCGAACACTGAAGCTTTCTTT.

This clonotype has more than one count but fewer than ten. The V gene is TRBV28, the J gene TRBJ1-5; TRBD1 might be the D (6 bases). The germline CDR1 and CDR2 sequences are MDHEN and SYDVKM. The V end lost 6 bases, the J end lost 7 bases, and 13 bases lay between the germline ends. This CDR3 is 13 amino acids long. DNA for the CDR3: TGTGCCAGCAGAGAGGGGGGGAGACAGCCCCAGCATTTT. It codes for CASREGGRQPQHF. The full variable domain, completed using reference TRBV28 and TRBJ1-5, is DVKVTQSSRYLVKRTGEKVFLECVQDMDHENMFWYRQDPGLGLRLIYFSYDVKMKEKGDIPEGYSVSREKKERFSLILESASTNQTSMYLCASREGGRQPQHFGDGTRLSIL.

At least ten counts were recorded for this clonotype. The CDR3 spells CASSLGSQLQWEQFF. The CDR3 DNA follows: TGTGCCAGCAGCTTAGGCTCACAGCTACAATGGGAGCAGTTCTTC. The chain employs TRBV7-2 and TRBJ2-1; D unclear. Germline V gene data show CDR1 as SGHTA and CDR2 as FQGNSA. The germline V and J ends were trimmed by 1 base and 10 bases, with 17 bases remaining between them. The CDR3 has 15 amino acids.

This clonotype was detected ten times or more. V is TRBV19 and J is TRBJ1-1; D call uncertain. The CDR3 consists of 16 residues. V was shortened by 7 bases and J by 6 bases, with 24 bases between the two germline ends. CDR1 and CDR2 (germline): LNHDA, SQIVND (reference sequence). In DNA form, the CDR3 reads TGTGCCAGTAATAACGGATTTTCGTCGCCAGAAGCTGAAGCTTTCTTT. Translated, it gives CASNNGFSSPEAEAFF.

This clonotype was detected ten times or more. The chain couples TRBV6-1 to TRBJ1-5; unclear D gene. CDR3 size: 15 residues. The germline V gene encodes CDR1 MNHNS and CDR2 SASEGT. Trimming stripped 6 bases from V and 0 bases from J, with 12 bases between. CDR3 coding DNA: TGTGCCAGCAGCCTATCCCAGGATAGCAATCAGCCCCAGCATTTT. It codes for CASSLSQDSNQPQHF.

Only a few counts were recorded for this clonotype. This chain uses TRBV11-3 with TRBJ2-3, with a possible D match to TRBD2 (6 bases). V was cut by 1 base and J by 6 bases, with 8 bases left in between. The germline gives CDR1 SGHNT, CDR2 YENEEA. The CDR3 has 13 amino acids. The CDR3 is CASSLGGEDTQYF. The DNA of the CDR3 is TGTGCCAGCAGCTTAGGCGGGGAGGATACGCAGTATTTT.

The rearrangement joins TRBV2 to TRBJ1-1; a possible D gene is TRBD1 (6 bases). This CDR3 is built from 15 residues. Germline values: CDR1 SNHLY, CDR2 FYNNEI. Deletions cut 5 bases from V and 0 bases from J, with 13 bases between. For the CDR3, the DNA is TGTGCCAGCAGTCCTCGGGGGCTGCTGAACACTGAAGCTTTCTTT. Translated: CASSPRGLLNTEAFF.

The genes are TRBV29-1 and TRBJ1-2; tentatively, D is TRBD1 (5 bases). This CDR3 is 14 amino acids long. CDR1 is SQVTM and CDR2 is ANQGSEA in the germline V gene. Trimming left V 8 bases short and J 3 bases short, with 19 bases between. This CDR3 reads CSHQAGVGDYGYTF. CDR3 DNA: TGCAGCCACCAAGCGGGGGTAGGGGACTATGGCTACACCTTC.

The chain joins TRBV29-1 to TRBJ1-1; possible D gene TRBD1, 6 bases. The CDR3 covers 14 residues. The germline V and J ends were trimmed by 7 bases and 3 bases, with 18 bases remaining between them. From germline, CDR1 is SQVTM and CDR2 ANQGSEA. The CDR3 nucleotides read TGCAGCGCCGGAGGGGGTCGGGGAGACACTGAAGCTTTCTTT. This encodes CSAGGGRGDTEAFF. Full variable domain (outside the CDR3, taken from reference TRBV29-1 and TRBJ1-1): SAVISQKPSRDICQRGTSLTIQCQVDSQVTMMFWYRQQPGQSLTLIATANQGSEATYESGFVIDKFPISRPNLTFSTLTVSNMSPEDSSIYLCSAGGGRGDTEAFFGQGTRLTVV.

This clonotype was counted a few times. CDR3 region: CASSTTGISYEQYF. CDR3 DNA: TGTGCCAGCAGTACAACAGGAATCTCCTACGAGCAGTACTTC. This sequence joins TRBV5-5 and TRBJ2-7, with D possibly being TRBD1 (5 bases). Trimming removed 5 bases from V and 0 bases from J, with 12 bases in between. The CDR3 consists of 14 residues. CDR1 and CDR2 (germline): SGHKS, YYEKEE (reference sequence). The variable domain in full, with the rest retrieved from reference TRBV5-5 and TRBJ2-7, is DAGVTQSPTHLIKTRGQQVTLRCSPISGHKSVSWYQQVLGQGPQFIFQYYEKEERGRGNFPDRFSARQFPNYSSELNVNALLLGDSALYLCASSTTGISYEQYFGPGTRLTVT.

This clonotype has a handful of counts. The V gene is TRBV29-1, the J gene TRBJ2-3; maybe TRBD2 (6 bases). CDR1 is SQVTM, CDR2 ANQGSEA, per germline. The length of the CDR3 is 12 residues. V lost 7 bases, J lost 10 bases, and 18 bases lay in between. The CDR3 DNA follows: TGCAGCGCCGAGGGGCGACTAGGTGCGCAGTATTTT. This encodes CSAEGRLGAQYF.

This clonotype was counted many times. The V and J genes are TRBV20-1 and TRBJ1-5; D is uncertain. The germline gives CDR1 DFQATT, CDR2 SNEGSKA (reference sequence). This CDR3 comprises 15 residues. V dropped 1 base and J dropped 3 bases, with 13 bases sitting between them. CDR3 sequence (DNA): TGCAGTGCTAGAGGGCGCGGCCTTATCAATCAGCCCCAGCATTTT. Protein sequence: CSARGRGLINQPQHF.

This clonotype was seen repeatedly, ten times or more. The chain has TRBV7-9 and TRBJ2-7; possibly TRBD2 for D (5 bases). This CDR3 has 14 residues. The germline gives CDR1 SEHNR, CDR2 FQNEAQ (reference sequence). With 5 bases removed from V and 5 bases from J, the gap between germline ends came to 16 bases. This chain's CDR3 is CASSASEGSHEQYF. DNA of the CDR3: TGTGCCAGCAGCGCGTCTGAGGGATCACACGAGCAGTACTTC.

This clonotype has more than one count but fewer than ten. V and J are TRBV20-1 and TRBJ1-5; D ambiguous. In germline, CDR1 is DFQATT, CDR2 SNEGSKA (reference sequence). Trimming took 5 bases from V and 5 from J, leaving 13 bases between them. The CDR3 spans 13 residues. CDR3 sequence: CSAARGWDQPQHF. CDR3 bases: TGCAGTGCTGCTCGAGGTTGGGATCAGCCCCAGCATTTT.

This clonotype was seen a few times. The chain is built from TRBV25-1 and TRBJ1-4, with D hard to call. The CDR3 runs to 12 residues. The V gene's germline CDR1 is MGHDK and CDR2 SYGVNS. Trimming took off 2 bases at V and 10 bases at J, with 8 bases between the two ends. The CDR3 loop reads CASSELVGKLFF. The CDR3 bases are TGTGCCAGCAGTGAACTCGTAGGAAAACTGTTTTTT.

This clonotype was detected ten times or more. The chain couples TRBV28 to TRBJ2-7; D might be TRBD1 (6 bases). This CDR3 is 13 amino acids long. V was pared by 5 bases and J by 3 bases, with 11 bases between. Germline loops: CDR1 MDHEN, CDR2 SYDVKM. CDR3 loop: CASSLGGYYEQYF. CDR3 coding DNA: TGTGCCAGCAGTCTTGGGGGCTACTACGAGCAGTACTTC.

This clonotype has ten or more counts. The chain recombines TRBV6-2 or TRBV6-3 with TRBJ2-1; the D gene is possibly TRBD1 (5 bases). V shed 8 bases and J shed 2 bases, with 13 bases lying between them. CDR1 is MNHEY and CDR2 is SVGEGT in the germline V gene. This CDR3 spans 14 amino acids. CDR3 in amino acids: CASGLQDAYNEQFF. The CDR3 DNA follows: TGTGCCAGCGGCTTACAGGACGCCTACAATGAGCAGTTCTTC.

The chain couples TRBV20-1 to TRBJ1-5; no clear D. The germline V gene encodes CDR1 DFQATT and CDR2 SNEGSKA (reference sequence). V was clipped by 0 bases and J by 3 bases, with 9 bases between them. The CDR3 extends over 14 amino acids. The CDR3 DNA is TGCAGTGCTAGAGATGTTACAGTCAATCAGCCCCAGCATTTT. Its protein product is CSARDVTVNQPQHF.

The rearrangement joins TRBV20-1 to TRBJ2-7, with 14 positions matching TRBD2. Germline V gene sequence: CDR1 DFQATT, CDR2 SNEGSKA (reference sequence). The CDR3 sequence is 16 residues long. With V trimmed by 6 bases and J by 3 bases, 10 bases remained unmatched. This chain's CDR3 is CSATGLAGDRIYEQYF. For the CDR3, the DNA is TGCAGTGCAACGGGACTAGCGGGAGATAGGATCTACGAGCAGTACTTC.

This clonotype was detected many times. The chain recombines TRBV7-8 with TRBJ1-1, with D perhaps matching TRBD1 (5 bases). The V end lost 1 base, the J end lost 3 bases, and 9 bases lay between the germline ends. Germline CDR1 and CDR2: SGHVS and FQNEAQ. The CDR3 covers 14 residues. The CDR3 bases are TGTGCCAGCAGCTTAGGTTTGGGGGACACTGAAGCTTTCTTT. This encodes CASSLGLGDTEAFF.

This clonotype was recorded a few times. V usage is TRBV25-1 and J usage is TRBJ2-3; tentatively, D is TRBD2 (8 bases). The germline gives CDR1 MGHDK, CDR2 SYGVNS. V was trimmed by 6 bases and J by 1 base, leaving 14 bases between them. The CDR3 sequence is 15 residues long. As DNA, the CDR3 is TGTGCCAGCAGGGAGCGGGGGACAGGCACAGATACGCAGTATTTT. Protein product: CASRERGTGTDTQYF. The full variable domain, rest sourced from reference TRBV25-1 and TRBJ2-3, is EADIYQTPRYLVIGTGKKITLECSQTMGHDKMYWYQQDPGMELHLIHYSYGVNSTEKGDLSSESTVSRIRTEHFPLTLESARPSHTSQYLCASRERGTGTDTQYFGPGTRLTVL.

The chain has TRBV7-8 and TRBJ1-1, with D uncertain. V was clipped by 3 bases and J by 4 bases, with 12 bases between them. The CDR3 consists of 14 residues. Germline CDR1 reads SGHVS; CDR2 reads FQNEAQ. The CDR3 is CASSFGPKATEAFF. CDR3 sequence (DNA): TGTGCCAGCAGCTTCGGTCCCAAAGCCACTGAAGCTTTCTTT.

This clonotype was seen a handful of times. The chain couples TRBV9 to TRBJ1-1; 9 bases match TRBD1. V lost 4 bases, J lost 4 bases, and 8 bases stayed unmatched. Germline assignment: CDR1 SGDLS and CDR2 YYNGEE. This CDR3 region has 15 residues. CDR3 bases: TGTGCCAGCAGCCCCCGGGACAGGGTTGGCACTGAAGCTTTCTTT. Its translation: CASSPRDRVGTEAFF.

This clonotype was observed at least ten times. The rearrangement uses TRBV7-2 and TRBJ2-7, with 11 bases that match TRBD2. Germline CDR1 is SGHTA and CDR2 is FQGNSA. CDR3 size: 16 residues. V dropped 1 base and J dropped 0; count of bases not matched to a gene: 2. The CDR3 DNA follows: TGTGCCAGCAGCTTAGAGACTAGCGGGGTCTCCTACGAGCAGTACTTC. As protein: CASSLETSGVSYEQYF. The complete variable domain, with remaining parts taken from reference TRBV7-2 and TRBJ2-7, reads GAGVSQSPSNKVTEKGKDVELRCDPISGHTALYWYRQSLGQGLEFLIYFQGNSAPDKSGLPSDRFSAERTGGSVSTLTIQRTQQEDSAVYLCASSLETSGVSYEQYFGPGTRLTVT.

At least ten counts were recorded for this clonotype. J is TRBJ1-2 and V is TRBV4-1, with D uncertain. The CDR3 contains 15 residues. With 1 base removed from V and 1 base from J, the gap between germline ends came to 10 bases. CDR1 is MGHRA, CDR2 YSYEKL, per germline. The CDR3 DNA reads as TGCGCCAGCAGCCAAGCGGCAGATAATAACTATGGCTACACCTTC. Its protein is CASSQAADNNYGYTF.